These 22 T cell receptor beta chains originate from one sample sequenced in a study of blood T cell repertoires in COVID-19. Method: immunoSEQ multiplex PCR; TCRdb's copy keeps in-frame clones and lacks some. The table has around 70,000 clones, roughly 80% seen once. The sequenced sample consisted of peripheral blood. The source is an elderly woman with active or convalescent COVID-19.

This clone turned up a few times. The DNA of the CDR3 is TGTGCCTGGAGTGTACCGGGACAGGGGTATGGCTACACCTTC. This gives the protein CAWSVPGQGYGYTF. This chain uses TRBV30 with TRBJ1-2; 10 nucleotides agree with TRBD1. The CDR3 totals 14 residues. The V gene end was trimmed by 0 bases and the J gene end by 5 bases; junction bases not matched to a gene: 3. Germline V gene lookup returns CDR1 GTSNPN and CDR2 SVGIG (reference sequence).

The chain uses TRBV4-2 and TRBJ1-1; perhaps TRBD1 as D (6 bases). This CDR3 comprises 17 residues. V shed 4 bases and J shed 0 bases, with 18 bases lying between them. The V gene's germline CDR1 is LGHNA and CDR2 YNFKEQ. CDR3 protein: CASSPSSGQPMNTEAFF. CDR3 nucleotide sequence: TGTGCCAGCAGCCCCAGCTCCGGACAGCCTATGAACACTGAAGCTTTCTTT.

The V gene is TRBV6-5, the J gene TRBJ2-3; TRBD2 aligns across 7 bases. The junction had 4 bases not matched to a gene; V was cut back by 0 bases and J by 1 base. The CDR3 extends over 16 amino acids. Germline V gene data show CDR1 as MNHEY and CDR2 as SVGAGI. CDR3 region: CASSYSGGSGTDTQYF. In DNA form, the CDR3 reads TGTGCCAGCAGTTACTCGGGGGGGTCGGGCACAGATACGCAGTATTTT.

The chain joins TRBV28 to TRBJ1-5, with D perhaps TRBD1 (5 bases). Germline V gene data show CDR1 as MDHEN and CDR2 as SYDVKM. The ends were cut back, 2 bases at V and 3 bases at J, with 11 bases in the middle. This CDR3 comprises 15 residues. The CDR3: CASSLGGGDNQPQHF. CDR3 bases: TGTGCCAGCAGTTTAGGGGGAGGGGACAATCAGCCCCAGCATTTT.

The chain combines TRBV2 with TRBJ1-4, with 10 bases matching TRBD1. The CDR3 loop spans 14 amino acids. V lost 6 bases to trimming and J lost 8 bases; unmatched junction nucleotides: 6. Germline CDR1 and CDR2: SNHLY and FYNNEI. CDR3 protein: CASRPGQGNEKLFF. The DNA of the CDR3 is TGTGCCAGCAGGCCGGGACAGGGGAACGAAAAACTGTTTTTT.

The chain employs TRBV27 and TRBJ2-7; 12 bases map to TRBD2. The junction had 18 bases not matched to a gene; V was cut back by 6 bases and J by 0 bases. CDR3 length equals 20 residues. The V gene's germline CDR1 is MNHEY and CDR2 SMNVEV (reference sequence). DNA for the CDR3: TGTGCCAGCAGCCCGAGGCCTCGACTAGCGGGAGAGGGGAGCTCCTACGAGCAGTACTTC. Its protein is CASSPRPRLAGEGSSYEQYF.

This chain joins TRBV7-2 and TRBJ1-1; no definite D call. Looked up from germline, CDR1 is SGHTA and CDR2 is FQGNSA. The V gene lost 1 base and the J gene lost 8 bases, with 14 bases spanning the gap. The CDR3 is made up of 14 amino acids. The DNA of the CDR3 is TGTGCCAGCAGCTTAGGAGCCCGACAACGCGAAGCTTTCTTT. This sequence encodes CASSLGARQREAFF.

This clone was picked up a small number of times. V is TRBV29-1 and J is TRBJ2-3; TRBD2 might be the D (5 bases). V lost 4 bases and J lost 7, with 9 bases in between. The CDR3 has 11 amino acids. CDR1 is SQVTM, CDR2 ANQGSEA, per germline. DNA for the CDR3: TGCAGCGTTGTGGAGGCAAATACGCAGTATTTT. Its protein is CSVVEANTQYF.

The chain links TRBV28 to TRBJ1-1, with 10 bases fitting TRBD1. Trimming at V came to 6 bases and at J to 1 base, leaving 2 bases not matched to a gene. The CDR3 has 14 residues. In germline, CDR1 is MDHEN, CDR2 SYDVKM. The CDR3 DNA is TGTGCCAGCAGCGGACAGGGGGGGAACACTGAAGCTTTCTTT. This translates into CASSGQGGNTEAFF.

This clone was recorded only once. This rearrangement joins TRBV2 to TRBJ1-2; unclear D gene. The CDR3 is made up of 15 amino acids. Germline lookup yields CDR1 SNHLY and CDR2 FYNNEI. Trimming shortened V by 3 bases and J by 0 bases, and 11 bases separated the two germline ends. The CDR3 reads CASSDLLLPNYGYTF. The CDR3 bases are TGTGCCAGCAGTGATCTGTTACTACCTAACTATGGCTACACCTTC.

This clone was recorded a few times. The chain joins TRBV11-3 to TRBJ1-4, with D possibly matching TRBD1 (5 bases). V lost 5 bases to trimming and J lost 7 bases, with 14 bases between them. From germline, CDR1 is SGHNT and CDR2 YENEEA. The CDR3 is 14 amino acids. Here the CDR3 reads CASSRRTSGEKLFF. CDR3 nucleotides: TGTGCCAGCAGCCGTCGGACATCTGGTGAAAAACTGTTTTTT.

The CDR3 DNA reads TGTGCCAGCAGTTCTACGCGGCGGGCGGGTACCGGGGAGCTGTTTTTT. This translates into CASSSTRRAGTGELFF. The J gene is TRBJ2-2, the V gene TRBV6-5; D possibly corresponds to TRBD2 (5 bases). CDR1 MNHEY and CDR2 SVGAGI come from the germline V gene. Trimming shortened V by 4 bases and J by 5 bases, and 17 bases separated the two germline ends. The CDR3 is 16 residues long.

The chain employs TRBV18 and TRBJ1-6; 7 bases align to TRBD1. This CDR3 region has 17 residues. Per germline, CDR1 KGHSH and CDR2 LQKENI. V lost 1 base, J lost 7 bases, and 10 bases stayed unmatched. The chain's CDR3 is CASSPQGLWDRNSPLHF. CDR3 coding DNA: TGTGCCAGCTCACCACAAGGGCTTTGGGACAGAAATTCACCCCTCCACTTT.

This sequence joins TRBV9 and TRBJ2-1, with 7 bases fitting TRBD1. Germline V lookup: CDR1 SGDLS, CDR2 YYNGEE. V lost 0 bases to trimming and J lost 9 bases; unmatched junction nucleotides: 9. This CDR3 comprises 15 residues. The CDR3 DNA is TGTGCCAGCAGCGTAGGTGGGACAGTCAAGGGTGAGCAGTTCTTC. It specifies CASSVGGTVKGEQFF.

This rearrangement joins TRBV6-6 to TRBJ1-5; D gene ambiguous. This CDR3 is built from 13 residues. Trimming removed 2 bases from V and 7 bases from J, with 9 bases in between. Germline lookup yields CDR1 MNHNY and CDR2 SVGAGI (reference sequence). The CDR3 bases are TGTGCCAGCAGTTACACCCGGAGCCAGCCCCAGCATTTT. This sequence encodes CASSYTRSQPQHF.

DNA of the CDR3: TGTGCCAGCTCACCACGCAGGACAGGGGGCGAGGAAAAACTGTTTTTT. Its translation: CASSPRRTGGEEKLFF. The V and J genes are TRBV18 and TRBJ1-4; TRBD1 matches 11 bases. V gave up 1 base and J gave up 8 bases; unmatched junction bases: 6. This CDR3 has 16 residues. In germline, CDR1 is KGHSH, CDR2 LQKENI.

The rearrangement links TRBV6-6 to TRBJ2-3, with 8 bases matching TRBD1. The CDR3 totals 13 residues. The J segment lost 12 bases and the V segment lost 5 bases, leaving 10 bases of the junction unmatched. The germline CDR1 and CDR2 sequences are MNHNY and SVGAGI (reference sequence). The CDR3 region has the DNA TGTGCCAGCAGTCCCATCGCGACAGGGGCTCAGTATTTT. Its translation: CASSPIATGAQYF.

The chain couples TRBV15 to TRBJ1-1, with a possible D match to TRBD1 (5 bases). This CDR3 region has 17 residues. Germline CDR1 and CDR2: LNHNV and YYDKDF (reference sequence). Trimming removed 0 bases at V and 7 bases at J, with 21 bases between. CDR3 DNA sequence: TGTGCCACCAGCAGAGATCGAACAGAGAGCTGGGGGGTTGAAGCTTTCTTT. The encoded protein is CATSRDRTESWGVEAFF.

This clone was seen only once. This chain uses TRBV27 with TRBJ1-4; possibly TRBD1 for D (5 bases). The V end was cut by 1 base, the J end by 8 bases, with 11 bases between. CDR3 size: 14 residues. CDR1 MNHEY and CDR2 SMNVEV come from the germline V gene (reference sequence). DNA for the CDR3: TGTGCCAGCAGTTTATTCGGGGGTGGCGAAAAACTGTTTTTT. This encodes CASSLFGGGEKLFF.

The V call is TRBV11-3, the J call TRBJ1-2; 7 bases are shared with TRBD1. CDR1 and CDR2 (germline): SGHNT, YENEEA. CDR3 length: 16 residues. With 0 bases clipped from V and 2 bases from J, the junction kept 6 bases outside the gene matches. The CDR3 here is CASSLDRSGGNYGYTF. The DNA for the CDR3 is TGTGCCAGCAGCTTAGATAGGTCAGGGGGGAACTATGGCTACACCTTC.

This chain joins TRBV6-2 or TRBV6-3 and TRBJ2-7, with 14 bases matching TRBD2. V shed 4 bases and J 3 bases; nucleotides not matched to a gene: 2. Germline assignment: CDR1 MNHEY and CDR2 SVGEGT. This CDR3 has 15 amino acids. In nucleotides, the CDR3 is TGTGCCAGCAGTTCCGGACTAGCGGGGGGCTACGAGCAGTACTTC. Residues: CASSSGLAGGYEQYF.

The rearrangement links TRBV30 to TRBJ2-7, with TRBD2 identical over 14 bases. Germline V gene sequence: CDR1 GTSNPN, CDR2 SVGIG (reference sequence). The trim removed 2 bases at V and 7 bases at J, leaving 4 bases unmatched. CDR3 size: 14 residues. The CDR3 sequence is CAWSTGLAGEEQYF. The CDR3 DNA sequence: TGTGCCTGGAGTACGGGACTAGCGGGAGAAGAGCAGTACTTC.